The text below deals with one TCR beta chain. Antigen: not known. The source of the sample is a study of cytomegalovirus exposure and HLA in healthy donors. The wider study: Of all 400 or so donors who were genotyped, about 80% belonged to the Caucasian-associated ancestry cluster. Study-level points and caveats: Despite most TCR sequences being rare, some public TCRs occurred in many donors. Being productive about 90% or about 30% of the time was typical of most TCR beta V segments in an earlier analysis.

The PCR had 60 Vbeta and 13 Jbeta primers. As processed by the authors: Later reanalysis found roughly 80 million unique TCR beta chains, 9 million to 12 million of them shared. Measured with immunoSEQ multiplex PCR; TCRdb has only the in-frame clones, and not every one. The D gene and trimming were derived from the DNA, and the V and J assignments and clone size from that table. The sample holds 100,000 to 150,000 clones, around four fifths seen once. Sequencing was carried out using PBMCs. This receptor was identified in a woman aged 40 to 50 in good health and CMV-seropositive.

The CDR3 DNA is TGTGCCAGCAGCTTCTTACAGCTACACAATGAGCAGTTCTTC. Its translation: CASSFLQLHNEQFF. The gene calls are TRBV7-9 and TRBJ2-1; no clear D gene. The CDR3 contains 14 residues. CDR1 and CDR2 (germline): SEHNR, FQNEAQ (reference sequence). Trimming left V 3 bases short and J 5 bases short, with 11 bases between. Complete variable domain (other parts from reference TRBV7-9 and TRBJ2-1): DTGVSQNPRHKITKRGQNVTFRCDPISEHNRLYWYRQTLGQGPEFLTYFQNEAQLEKSRLLSDRFSAERPKGSFSTLEIQRTEQGDSAMYLCASSFLQLHNEQFFGPGTRLTVL.